The entry below describes one TCR beta chain. Its specificity is unknown. This CDR3 region has 16 residues. Germline V gene data show CDR1 as MNHEY and CDR2 as SVGEGT. With V trimmed by 6 bases and J by 0 bases, 2 bases remained unmatched. These data belong to a study of glioma-infiltrating T cells. Study as a whole: Before surgery, glioma patients received dexamethasone for at most six days.

Study findings and constraints: Non-neoplastic patients had below-expected tissue-blood divergence, while all gliomas exceeded expectation.

Using RNA template, CDR3s of TCR alpha and beta were amplified with iRepertoire arm-PCR. For one-step reverse transcription and amplification, about 90-450 ng of tissue mRNA or PBMC total RNA was used. TCRdb fed the multiplex PCR reads into MiXCR, producing one record per CDR3 protein. The table has 300,000 to 450,000 distinct CDR3 sequences, 41% seen once. The sample comprised glioma tissue, nonneoplastic brain tissue, or PBMCs (not recorded which). This TCR was sampled from a human donor with low-grade glioma or glioblastoma, undergoing nonglioma brain surgery, or in good health (not recorded which). The chain has TRBV6-2 or TRBV6-3 and TRBJ2-1; 13 nucleotides line up with TRBD2. The DNA of the CDR3 is TGTGCCAGCAGACTAGCGGGAGGGAGCTCCTACAATGAGCAGTTCTTC. Translating it yields CASRLAGGSSYNEQFF.